This T cell receptor (beta chain) originates from a study of cytomegalovirus exposure and HLA in healthy donors. Study-level background: Out of 398 genotyped donors, about 80% belonged to the Caucasian-associated ancestry cluster. Study-level points and caveats: Follow-up analysis later connected one missense variant in DCLRE1C with trimming of TCR beta V- and J-genes.

Trimming pared 3 bases from V and 5 bases from J, leaving 13 bases between. The CDR3 totals 14 residues. Germline V gene data show CDR1 as SEHNR and CDR2 as FQNEAQ (reference sequence). As for this clone: Its antigen remains unidentified.

PCR amplification relied on 60 Vbeta primers (plus 13 Jbeta primers). The data were produced by immunoSEQ multiplex PCR, yet TCRdb's version contains in-frame clones alone and is incomplete. The sample has some 250,000 clones; 75% to 85% are singletons. This clonotype originated in an older woman in good health and CMV-seropositive. This chain uses TRBV7-9 with TRBJ2-5; D gene uncertain. Sequenced input: PBMCs. The CDR3 spells CASSFSGYRETQYF. The CDR3 coding sequence is TGTGCCAGCAGCTTCTCAGGTTATCGGGAGACCCAGTACTTC.